This TCR beta chain was sequenced during a study of T cell changes during pregnancy in multiple sclerosis. Sequencing used immunoSEQ multiplex PCR; TCRdb keeps in-frame clones, though not all of them. The sample shows 90,000 to 95,000 clones, 75% to 95% of them seen only once. CDR1 and CDR2 (germline): SGHRS, YFSETQ. This CDR3 comprises 15 residues. Trimming took 0 bases from V and 6 from J, leaving 12 bases between them. The sample was peripheral blood, taken before pregnancy. The chain combines TRBV5-1 with TRBJ1-4; D is possibly TRBD1 (6 bases). This TCR derives from a female donor with multiple sclerosis, enrolled in a pregnancy study. Written as DNA, the CDR3 is TGCGCCAGCAGCTTGGCTCCGGGACACGATGAAAAACTGTTTTTT. This gives the protein CASSLAPGHDEKLFF.